A single sample is the source of the 12 T cell receptor beta chains below, sequenced in a study of beta chain features in type 1 diabetes (dated by TCRdb to the late 2010s). The library came from the immunoSEQ multiplex PCR assay. The entire amount of isolated RNA was reverse transcribed using the High Capacity cDNA Reverse Transcription Kit, so the sequenced TCRB transcripts were expressed ones. TCRdb provides this immuneACCESS table in a form limited to in-frame rearrangements. Some clones are lacking; in checked studies, under half of them reflect an unresolved V gene, and why the rest are absent is not known. Here the sample has approximately 340,000 clones; less than 15% occur a single time. The top ten clones comprise 0.019% of the sample. Input material: naive CD4+ T cells from blood. The cell subset or site label on this specimen signifies: true naive CD4+ T cells. These receptors originate from a woman in her late teens or twenties in good health.

In this sample, this clone turned up a few times. V and J are TRBV30 and TRBJ1-4; D ambiguous. Trimming cost V 2 bases and J 5 bases, with 21 bases left between them. The germline CDR1 and CDR2 sequences are GTSNPN and SVGIG (reference sequence). This CDR3 contains 17 residues. The CDR3 here is CAWSTRGNRRANEKLFF. CDR3 DNA: TGTGCCTGGAGTACCCGGGGTAACCGCCGGGCCAATGAAAAACTGTTTTTT. The full variable domain, its missing parts supplied by reference TRBV30 and TRBJ1-4, is SQTIHQWPATLVQPVGSPLSLECTVEGTSNPNLYWYRQAAGRGLQLLFYSVGIGQISSEVPQNLSASRPQDRQFILSSKKLLLSDSGFYLCAWSTRGNRRANEKLFFGSGTQLSVL.

This clone was detected only a few times. This chain links TRBV6-6 with TRBJ2-2; no clear D. The V gene's germline CDR1 is MNHNY and CDR2 SVGAGI (reference sequence). The CDR3 sequence is 13 residues long. Trimming pared 4 bases from V and 5 bases from J, leaving 8 bases between. Here the CDR3 reads CASSWLETGELFF. CDR3 nucleotide sequence: TGTGCCAGCAGTTGGCTAGAAACCGGGGAGCTGTTTTTT.

This clone has just a few counts. This chain connects TRBV9 to TRBJ2-7; 9 nucleotides line up with TRBD2. The CDR3 spans 15 residues. Trimming at V came to 3 bases and at J to 5 bases, leaving 9 bases not matched to a gene. CDR1 and CDR2 (germline): SGDLS, YYNGEE. This CDR3 reads CASSGLASGIDEQYF. CDR3 in DNA: TGTGCCAGCAGCGGCTTGGCTAGCGGGATTGACGAGCAGTACTTC.

This clone was counted only a few times. The rearrangement links TRBV28 to TRBJ2-2; 9 nucleotides match TRBD1. The germline gives CDR1 MDHEN, CDR2 SYDVKM. V trimming: 5 bases; J trimming: 2 bases; junction bases outside the gene matches: 6. The CDR3 is 16 residues long. This chain's CDR3 is CASSKPGQGNTGELFF. The CDR3 DNA reads TGTGCCAGCAGTAAACCGGGACAGGGCAACACCGGGGAGCTGTTTTTT.

The chain carries TRBV25-1 and TRBJ2-3; the D gene is possibly TRBD1 (5 bases). Germline CDR1 reads MGHDK; CDR2 reads SYGVNS. The V and J ends lost 3 bases and 5 bases respectively, with 12 bases between them. CDR3 length equals 14 residues. CDR3 loop: CASSDRAERDTQYF. DNA for the CDR3: TGTGCCAGCAGTGACAGGGCAGAACGAGATACGCAGTATTTT.

The V call is TRBV5-4, the J call TRBJ2-5; TRBD2 matches 7 bases. V shed 4 bases, J shed 3 bases, and the junction held 3 bases outside the gene matches. CDR1 and CDR2 from the germline V gene are SGHNT and YYREEE (reference sequence). There are 13 residues in the CDR3. This chain's CDR3 is CASSRSGEETQYF. CDR3 coding DNA: TGTGCCAGCAGCCGGAGCGGGGAAGAGACCCAGTACTTC.

Only a few counts were recorded for this clone. V gene TRBV7-9 combines with J gene TRBJ1-2; perhaps TRBD1 as D (5 bases). Trimming shortened V by 5 bases and J by 8 bases, and 18 bases separated the two germline ends. This CDR3 is 14 amino acids long. Germline CDR1 and CDR2: SEHNR and FQNEAQ (reference sequence). In DNA form, the CDR3 reads TGTGCCAGCAGCCACCAACCCAGGGTCGGCGGCTACACCTTC. Translation gives CASSHQPRVGGYTF.

This clone was counted between two and nine times. The chain has TRBV28 and TRBJ2-1; 9 bases are a match to TRBD2. The CDR3 contains 15 residues. Germline CDR1 and CDR2: MDHEN and SYDVKM. J lost 5 bases, V lost 2 bases, and 4 bases had no gene match. CDR3 loop: CASSLTTSGNNEQFF. The CDR3 DNA is TGTGCCAGCAGTTTAACGACTAGCGGAAACAATGAGCAGTTCTTC.

This clone occurred a few times. V is TRBV7-9 and J is TRBJ2-3, with 10 positions matching TRBD2. With V trimmed by 4 bases and J by 0 bases, 4 bases remained unmatched. CDR3 length: 16 residues. Germline CDR1 and CDR2: SEHNR and FQNEAQ (reference sequence). CDR3 nucleotides: TGTGCCAGCAGCTCCCCTAGCGGGAGAAGCACAGATACGCAGTATTTT. Residues: CASSSPSGRSTDTQYF.

The chain links TRBV7-2 to TRBJ2-6; the D gene is possibly TRBD1 (5 bases). V shed 4 bases and J shed 0 bases, with 16 bases lying between them. Germline V CDR1 and CDR2: SGHTA, FQGNSA. This CDR3 spans 18 amino acids. This chain's CDR3 is CASSSIEDQGSGANVLTF. The CDR3 DNA reads TGTGCCAGCAGCTCAATTGAGGACCAGGGCTCTGGGGCCAACGTCCTGACTTTC.

There are a few counts of this clone. The chain carries TRBV7-9 and TRBJ1-2; D uncertain. The CDR3 contains 13 residues. Germline loops: CDR1 SEHNR, CDR2 FQNEAQ (reference sequence). Trimming took off 5 bases at V and 6 bases at J, with 13 bases between the two ends. In DNA form, the CDR3 reads TGTGCCAGCAGCCCCAGGTTTCCGGATGGCTACACCTTC. Translated: CASSPRFPDGYTF.

This clone was seen only a few times. The rearrangement joins TRBV28 to TRBJ2-7; 7 bases fit TRBD2. The CDR3 contains 13 residues. With V trimmed by 9 bases and J by 4 bases, 9 bases remained unmatched. CDR1 is MDHEN, CDR2 SYDVKM, per germline. CDR3 sequence (DNA): TGTGCCAGTGCGAACCGACTAGCTTACGAGCAGTACTTC. Its translation is CASANRLAYEQYF.